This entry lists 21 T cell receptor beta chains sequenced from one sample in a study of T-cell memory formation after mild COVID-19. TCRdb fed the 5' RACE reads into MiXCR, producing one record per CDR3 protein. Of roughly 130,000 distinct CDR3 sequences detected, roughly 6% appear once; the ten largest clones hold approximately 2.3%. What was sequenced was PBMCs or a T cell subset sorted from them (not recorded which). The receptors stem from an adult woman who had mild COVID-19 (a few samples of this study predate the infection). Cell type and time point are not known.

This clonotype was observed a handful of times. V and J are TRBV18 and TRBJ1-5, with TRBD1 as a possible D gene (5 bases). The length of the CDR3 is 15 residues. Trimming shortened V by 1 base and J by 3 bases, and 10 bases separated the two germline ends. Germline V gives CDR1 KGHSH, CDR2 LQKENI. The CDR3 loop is CASSPQGPNNQPQHF. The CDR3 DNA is TGTGCCAGCTCACCACAGGGGCCGAACAATCAGCCCCAGCATTTT.

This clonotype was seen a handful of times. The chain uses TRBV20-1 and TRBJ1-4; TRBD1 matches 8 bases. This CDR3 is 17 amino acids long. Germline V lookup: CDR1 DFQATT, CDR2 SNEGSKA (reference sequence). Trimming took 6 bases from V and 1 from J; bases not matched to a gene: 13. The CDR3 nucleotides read TGCAGTGCCCCTAATGGGGGGACAGGCCAAACTAATGAAAAACTGTTTTTT. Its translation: CSAPNGGTGQTNEKLFF.

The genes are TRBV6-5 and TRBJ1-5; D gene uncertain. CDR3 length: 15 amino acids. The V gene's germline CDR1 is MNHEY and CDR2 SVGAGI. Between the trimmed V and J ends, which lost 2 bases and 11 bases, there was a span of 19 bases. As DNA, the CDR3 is TGTGCCAGCAGTTACGCCGGACCGCTGGGATTGTCCCAGCATTTT. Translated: CASSYAGPLGLSQHF.

The CDR3 is CASTEALNTEAFF. CDR3 in DNA: TGTGCCAGTACGGAGGCCCTGAACACTGAAGCTTTCTTT. The V call is TRBV19, the J call TRBJ1-1; no clear D. This CDR3 comprises 13 residues. Germline V CDR1 and CDR2: LNHDA, SQIVND (reference sequence). Trimming cost V 7 bases and J 0 bases, with 9 bases left between them.

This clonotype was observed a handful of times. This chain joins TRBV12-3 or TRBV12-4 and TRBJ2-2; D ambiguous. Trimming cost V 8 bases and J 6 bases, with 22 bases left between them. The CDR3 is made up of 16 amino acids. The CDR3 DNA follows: TGTGCCAGCGGACCCGGCTCTTCGTATGTTTCCGGGGAGCTGTTTTTT. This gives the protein CASGPGSSYVSGELFF.

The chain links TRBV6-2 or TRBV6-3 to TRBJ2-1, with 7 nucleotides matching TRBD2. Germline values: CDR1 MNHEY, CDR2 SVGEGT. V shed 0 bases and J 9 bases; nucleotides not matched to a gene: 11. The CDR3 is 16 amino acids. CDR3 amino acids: CASSYSRDYRLGEQFF. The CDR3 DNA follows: TGTGCCAGCAGTTACTCCCGGGACTACCGGCTAGGTGAGCAGTTCTTC.

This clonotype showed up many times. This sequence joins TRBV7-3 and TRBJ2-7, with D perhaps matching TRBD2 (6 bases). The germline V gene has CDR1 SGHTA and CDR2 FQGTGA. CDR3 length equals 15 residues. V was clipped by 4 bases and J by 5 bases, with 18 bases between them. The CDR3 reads CASSSHSGGGNEQYF. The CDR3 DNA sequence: TGTGCCAGCAGCTCCCATTCCGGGGGTGGTAACGAGCAGTACTTC.

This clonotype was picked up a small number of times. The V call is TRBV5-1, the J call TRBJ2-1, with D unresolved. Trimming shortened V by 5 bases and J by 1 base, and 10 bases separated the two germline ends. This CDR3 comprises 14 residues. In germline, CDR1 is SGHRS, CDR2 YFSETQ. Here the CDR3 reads CASRNDGSYNEQFF. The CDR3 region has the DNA TGCGCCAGCAGAAACGATGGGTCCTACAATGAGCAGTTCTTC.

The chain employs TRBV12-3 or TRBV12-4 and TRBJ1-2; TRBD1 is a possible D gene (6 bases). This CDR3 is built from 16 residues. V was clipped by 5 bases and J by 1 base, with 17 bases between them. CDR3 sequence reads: CASSDSQGRFNYGYTF. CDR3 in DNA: TGTGCCAGCAGTGACTCACAGGGCCGCTTTAACTATGGCTACACCTTC.

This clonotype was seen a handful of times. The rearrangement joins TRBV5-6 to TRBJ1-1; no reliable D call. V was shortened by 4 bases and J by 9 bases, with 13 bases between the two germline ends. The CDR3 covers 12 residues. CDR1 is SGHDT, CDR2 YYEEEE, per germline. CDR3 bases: TGTGCCAGCAGCGTATCCGGTGACCAAGCTTTCTTT. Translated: CASSVSGDQAFF.

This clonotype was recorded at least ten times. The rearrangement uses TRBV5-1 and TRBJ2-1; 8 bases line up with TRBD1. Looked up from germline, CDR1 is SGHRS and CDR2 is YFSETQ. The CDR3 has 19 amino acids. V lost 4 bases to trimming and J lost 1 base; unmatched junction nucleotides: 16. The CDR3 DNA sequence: TGCGCCAGCAGCGCTGGACAGGGTATCGGGTTCATGTCCTACAATGAGCAGTTCTTC. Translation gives CASSAGQGIGFMSYNEQFF.

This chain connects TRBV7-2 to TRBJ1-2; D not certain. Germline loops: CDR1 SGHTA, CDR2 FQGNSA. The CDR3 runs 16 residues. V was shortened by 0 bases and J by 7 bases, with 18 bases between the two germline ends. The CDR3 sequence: CASSLALSGRTSGYTF. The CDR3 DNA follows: TGTGCCAGCAGCTTAGCGCTCTCGGGAAGGACGAGTGGCTACACCTTC.

The CDR3 DNA reads as TGTGCCAGCAGCCCGCCAGGACGGGGAGAGACCCAGTACTTC. It yields the protein CASSPPGRGETQYF. The V gene is TRBV7-9, the J gene TRBJ2-5; a possible D gene is TRBD2 (5 bases). The CDR3 sequence is 14 residues long. V lost 5 bases and J 4 bases, leaving 14 bases between the germline ends. CDR1 SEHNR and CDR2 FQNEAQ come from the germline V gene (reference sequence).

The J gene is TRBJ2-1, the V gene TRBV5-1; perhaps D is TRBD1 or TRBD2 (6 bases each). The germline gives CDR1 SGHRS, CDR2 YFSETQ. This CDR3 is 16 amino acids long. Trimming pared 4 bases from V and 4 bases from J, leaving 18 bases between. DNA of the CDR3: TGCGCCAGCAGCCCCCTCCCGGGGGCCTCGTACAATGAGCAGTTCTTC. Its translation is CASSPLPGASYNEQFF.

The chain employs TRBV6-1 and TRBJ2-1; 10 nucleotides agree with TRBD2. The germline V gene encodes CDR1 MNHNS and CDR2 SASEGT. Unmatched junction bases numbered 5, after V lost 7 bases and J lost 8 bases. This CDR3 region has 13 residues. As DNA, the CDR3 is TGTGCCAGCACTAGCGGGAGTTACCATGAGCAGTTCTTC. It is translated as CASTSGSYHEQFF.

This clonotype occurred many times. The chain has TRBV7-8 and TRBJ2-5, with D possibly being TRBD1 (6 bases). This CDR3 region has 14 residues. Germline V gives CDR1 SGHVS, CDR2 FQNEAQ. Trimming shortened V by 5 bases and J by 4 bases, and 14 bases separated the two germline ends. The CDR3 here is CASSPDRLGETQYF. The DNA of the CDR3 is TGTGCCAGCAGCCCCGACAGGCTGGGAGAGACCCAGTACTTC.

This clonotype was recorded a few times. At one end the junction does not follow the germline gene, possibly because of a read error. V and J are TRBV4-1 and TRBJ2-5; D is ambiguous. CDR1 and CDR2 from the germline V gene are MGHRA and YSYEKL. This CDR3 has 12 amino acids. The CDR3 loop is CASSQDQEPQYF. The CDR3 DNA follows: TGCGCCAGCAGCCAAGATCAAGAGCCCCAGTACTTC.

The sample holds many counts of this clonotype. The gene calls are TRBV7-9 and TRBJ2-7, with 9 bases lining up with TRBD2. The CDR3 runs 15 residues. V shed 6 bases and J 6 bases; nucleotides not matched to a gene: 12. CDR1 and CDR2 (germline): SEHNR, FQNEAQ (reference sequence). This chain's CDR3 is CASSYTGTSRREQYF. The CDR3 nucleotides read TGTGCCAGCAGTTACACCGGGACTAGCAGACGCGAGCAGTACTTC.

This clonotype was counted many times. The CDR3 nucleotides are TGTGCCAGCAGCCCGTCGACTCGTTCGTGGGGGAATGAGCAGTTCTTC. Translated: CASSPSTRSWGNEQFF. This rearrangement joins TRBV3-1 to TRBJ2-1; possibly TRBD1 or TRBD2 for D (5 bases each). The germline CDR1 and CDR2 sequences are LGHDT and YNNKEL (reference sequence). V lost 4 bases to trimming and J lost 7 bases, with 20 bases between them. CDR3 length equals 16 residues.

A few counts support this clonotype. CDR3 nucleotides: TGTGCCTGGAGATTAGGGGACACCAGCTACGAGCAGTACTTC. Its translation is CAWRLGDTSYEQYF. This sequence joins TRBV30 and TRBJ2-7; a weak D match, TRBD1 (6 bases). V shed 3 bases and J shed 3 bases, with 15 bases lying between them. The CDR3 runs 14 residues. Germline V gene lookup returns CDR1 GTSNPN and CDR2 SVGIG (reference sequence). Full variable domain (missing parts from reference TRBV30 and TRBJ2-7): SQTIHQWPATLVQPVGSPLSLECTVEGTSNPNLYWYRQAAGRGLQLLFYSVGIGQISSEVPQNLSASRPQDRQFILSSKKLLLSDSGFYLCAWRLGDTSYEQYFGPGTRLTVT.

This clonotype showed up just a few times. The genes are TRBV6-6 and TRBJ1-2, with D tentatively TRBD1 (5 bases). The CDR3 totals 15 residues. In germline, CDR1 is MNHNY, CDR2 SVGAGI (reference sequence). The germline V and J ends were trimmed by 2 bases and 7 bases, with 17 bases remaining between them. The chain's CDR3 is CASSYDQVQGGGYTF. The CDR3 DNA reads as TGTGCCAGCAGTTACGATCAGGTGCAGGGAGGTGGCTACACCTTC.